A selection of T cell receptor beta chains follows, all from one sample in a study of blood T cell repertoires in COVID-19. Clones were sequenced by immunoSEQ multiplex PCR, and TCRdb holds only the in-frame ones, with some missing. The table includes tens of thousands of clones, approximately 91% detected once. The sample was peripheral blood. The receptors derive from a man aged 60 to 75 with acute or convalescent COVID-19. Both conserved end residues are part of each CDR3.

CDR3 protein,J gene,V gene
CASSPTSGFGGNEQFF,TRBJ2-1,TRBV5-1
CASSYQGLAEYNEQFF,TRBJ2-1,TRBV6-5
CSASYGSGRSYNEQFF,TRBJ2-1,TRBV20-1
CASSLSGLSYEQYF,TRBJ2-7,TRBV5-1
CASSLPTRSGELFF,TRBJ2-2,TRBV5-6
CASSMGQEKLFF,TRBJ1-4,TRBV19
CASRSQPSGTADYNEQFF,TRBJ2-1,TRBV7-2
CASSLERQEKLFF,TRBJ1-4,TRBV11-3
CASKDLQGSNYGYTF,TRBJ1-2,TRBV19
CASSQDHYTDTQYF,TRBJ2-3,TRBV3-1/TRBV3-2
CASSLRAGVGYNEQFF,TRBJ2-1,TRBV7-8
CASSQSRGGLGNTIYF,TRBJ1-3,TRBV4-3
CASSQGSYEQYF,TRBJ2-7,TRBV6-2/TRBV6-3
CASSLGGQDVGELFF,TRBJ1-4,TRBV5-1
CAWSVTSGRQFF,TRBJ2-1,TRBV30
CATSPQRGTVRNEQFF,TRBJ2-1,TRBV15
CASSSGGGEQYF,TRBJ2-7,TRBV3-1/TRBV3-2
CASSEALPGQGPSTDTQYF,TRBJ2-3,TRBV2
CASSVEPGYGYTF,TRBJ1-2,TRBV9
CASSRLAGGAYEQYF,TRBJ2-7,TRBV11-3
CASSVESGRAPTDTQYF,TRBJ2-3,TRBV9
CASSLGALNTEAFF,TRBJ1-1,TRBV28
CASSLTSGRARTRNF,TRBJ2-7,TRBV21-1
CASSLGAHSGNTIYF,TRBJ1-3,TRBV27
CASSLGGPTSWTEAFF,TRBJ1-1,TRBV7-8
CASSINSNTEAFF,TRBJ1-1,TRBV7-9
CASNRPKGSGTRYEQFF,TRBJ2-1,TRBV6-6
CASSYSPQVNSPLHF,TRBJ1-6,TRBV6-5
CASSLLPGLAGEGTGELFF,TRBJ2-2,TRBV27
CASSMTGTSGLDEQFF,TRBJ2-1,TRBV27
CASQGGVEEKLFF,TRBJ1-4,TRBV12-3/TRBV12-4
CATSREYGGFSSGNTIYF,TRBJ1-3,TRBV15
CASSVGSGNYGYTF,TRBJ1-2,TRBV9
CASSLGQGAGNQPQHF,TRBJ1-5,TRBV28
CSVVAPSGSHEQYF,TRBJ2-7,TRBV29-1
CASSPTPGDSNQPQHF,TRBJ1-5,TRBV7-2
CSVESSSGELFF,TRBJ2-2,TRBV29-1
CASSLGTSGHQETQYF,TRBJ2-5,TRBV3-1/TRBV3-2
CATSGGGNQPQHF,TRBJ1-5,TRBV24-1
CASKEGAYEQYF,TRBJ2-7,TRBV2
CASRPRQGSYEQYF,TRBJ2-7,TRBV6-5
CASNPTGISSEQFF,TRBJ2-1,TRBV19
CASSPGPGTGSYEQYF,TRBJ2-7,TRBV7-4
CASSLPLLGPTSGQETQYF,TRBJ2-5,TRBV7-9
CASSKNPDRGEQYF,TRBJ2-7,TRBV7-9
CASSRTPNQPQHF,TRBJ1-5,TRBV6-5
CASSYQLQGIGYTF,TRBJ1-2,TRBV6-2/TRBV6-3
CASRQGTSGVIFNEQFF,TRBJ2-1,TRBV11-2
CASSLYTGGGYTF,TRBJ1-2,TRBV5-4
CASSFRTSVGVDEQFF,TRBJ2-1,TRBV6-5